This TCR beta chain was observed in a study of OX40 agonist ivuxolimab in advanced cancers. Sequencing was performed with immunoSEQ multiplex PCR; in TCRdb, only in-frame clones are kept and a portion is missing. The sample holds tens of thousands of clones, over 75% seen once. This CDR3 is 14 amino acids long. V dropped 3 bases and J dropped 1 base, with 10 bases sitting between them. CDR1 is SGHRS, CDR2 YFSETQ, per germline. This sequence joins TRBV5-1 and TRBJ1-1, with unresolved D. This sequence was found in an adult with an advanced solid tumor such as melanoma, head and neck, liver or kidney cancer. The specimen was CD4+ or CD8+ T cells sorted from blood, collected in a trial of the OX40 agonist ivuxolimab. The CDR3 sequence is CASSSFLSNTEAFF. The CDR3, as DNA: TGCGCCAGCAGCTCCTTCCTATCGAACACTGAAGCTTTCTTT.